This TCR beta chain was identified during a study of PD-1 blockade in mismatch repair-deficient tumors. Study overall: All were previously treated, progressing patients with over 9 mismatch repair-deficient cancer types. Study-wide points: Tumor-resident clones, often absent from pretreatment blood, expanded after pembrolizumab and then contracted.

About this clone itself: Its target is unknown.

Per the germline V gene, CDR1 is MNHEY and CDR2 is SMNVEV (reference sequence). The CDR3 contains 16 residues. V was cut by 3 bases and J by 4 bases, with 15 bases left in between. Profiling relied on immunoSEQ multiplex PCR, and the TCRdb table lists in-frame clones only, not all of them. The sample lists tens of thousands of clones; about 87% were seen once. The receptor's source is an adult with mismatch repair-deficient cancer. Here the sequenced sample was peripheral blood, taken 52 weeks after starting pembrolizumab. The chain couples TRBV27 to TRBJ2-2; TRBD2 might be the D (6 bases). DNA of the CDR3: TGTGCCAGCAGTTTTGATGGGAGGTTCCTCACCGGGGAGCTGTTTTTT. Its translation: CASSFDGRFLTGELFF.